This T cell receptor (beta chain) is drawn from a study of blood T cell repertoires in COVID-19 (TCRdb year 2020). Looking at the study overall: Collaborator samples came from the United States, Italy and Spain and covered acute and convalescent phases of COVID-19. Subjects who had been exposed to COVID-19, were actively infected with it, or had recovered from it provided the deeply sampled blood TCRbeta repertoires that made up the dataset. The sample metadata nearly always contained a de-identified subject ID, COVID-19 status, age in years and sex. Where available, HLA class I and class II types were obtained from metadata supplied by the sample provider rather than from assay-based typing. The prospective study material was composed of cDNA or gDNA derived from T cells, B-cell-depleted T cells, or PBMCs. A freely available public database, intended as a resource for researchers studying the immune response to SARS-CoV-2, is where the repertoires were released. Samples came from the ongoing ImmuneRACE study (first 160 participants) plus 1,254 subjects from 6 global collaborators.

Whole blood was collected in K2EDTA tubes by collaborating institutions according to the institutions' own protocols. Collaborator samples were shipped for TCRbeta analysis as frozen whole blood, isolated PBMCs, or DNA extracted from either sample type. CDR1 and CDR2 (SGHTA, FQGTGA) derive from the germline V gene. From the cysteine up to the phenylalanine, the CDR3 has a length of 13 residues. The read is trimmed to its CDR3 DNA, 39 bases read in frame from base 1. Ends trimmed: V by 1 base, J by 6 bases; bases unmatched to a gene: 3. Note on this clone: Its specific antigen is unknown. Per-base qualities were not stored, and no clone one base away is much larger. Other DNA sequences from this sample encode an identical CDR3 as well.

The study at large found these results: How much clinical and demographic metadata was included differed by source and by participant, and the metadata was provided uncurated.

TCRbeta CDR3 regions were amplified from genomic DNA by means of the immunoSEQ Assay, a bias-controlled multiplex PCR. Per the source publication's procedure: The number of nucleated cells in each sample was estimated by amplification of reference gene primers within the assay. To quantify the absolute abundance of each unique TCRbeta CDR3 rearrangement, sequence reads were collapsed and filtered. Productive Simpson clonality was computed per sample as the square root of Simpson's diversity index over productive rearrangements. As stored in TCRdb, this immuneACCESS dataset retains in-frame rearrangements with V and J assigned. A fraction of the clones does not appear; measured against another copy, unresolved V genes explain less than half of the discrepancy, and the remainder lacks a known reason. V and J calls and clone size are given by that table; D and trimming were obtained from the DNA. This sample is represented by under 200,000 clones; approximately 86% of them were singletons. Roughly 3.3% of the sample belongs to the ten largest clones.

Recombination linked TRBV7-3 to TRBJ2-7, and 7 bases in between align with TRBD1. Input material: peripheral blood. This receptor was identified in a man aged 70-80 years with acute or convalescent COVID-19. The nucleotide sequence is given as TGTGCCAGCAGCTTAAACAGGGGTGGCGAGCAGTACTTC. It translates as CASSLNRGGEQYF.